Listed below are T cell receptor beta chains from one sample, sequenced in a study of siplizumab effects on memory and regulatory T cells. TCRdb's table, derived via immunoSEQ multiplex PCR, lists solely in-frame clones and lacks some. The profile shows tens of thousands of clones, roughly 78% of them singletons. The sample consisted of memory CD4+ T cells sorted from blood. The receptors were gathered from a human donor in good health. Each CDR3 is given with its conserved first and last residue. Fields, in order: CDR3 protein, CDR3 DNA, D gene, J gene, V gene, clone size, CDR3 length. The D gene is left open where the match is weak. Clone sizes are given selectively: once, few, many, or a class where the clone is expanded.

CDR3 protein: CASSSGQGGYGYTF
CDR3 DNA: TGTGCCAGCAGTTCAGGACAGGGTGGCTATGGCTACACCTTC
D gene: TRBD1
J gene: TRBJ1-2
V gene: TRBV6-6
clone size: NA
CDR3 length: 14

CDR3 protein: CASSQAGIAGETQYF
CDR3 DNA: TGCGCCAGCAGCCAAGCCGGGATAGCGGGAGAGACCCAGTACTTC
D gene: TRBD2
J gene: TRBJ2-5
V gene: TRBV4-1
clone size: once
CDR3 length: 15

CDR3 protein: CASSRGDPYGYTF
CDR3 DNA: TGTGCCAGCAGTCGAGGGGACCCCTATGGCTACACCTTC
D gene: NA
J gene: TRBJ1-2
V gene: TRBV6-6
clone size: NA
CDR3 length: 13

CDR3 protein: CSVGNNRVEAFF
CDR3 DNA: TGCAGCGTTGGTAATAATCGGGTTGAAGCTTTCTTT
D gene: NA
J gene: TRBJ1-1
V gene: TRBV29-1
clone size: NA
CDR3 length: 12

CDR3 protein: CASSLDPNTEAFF
CDR3 DNA: TGTGCCAGCAGCTTAGATCCCAACACTGAAGCTTTCTTT
D gene: NA
J gene: TRBJ1-1
V gene: TRBV11-2
clone size: NA
CDR3 length: 13

CDR3 protein: CASSARAQAYEQYF
CDR3 DNA: TGTGCCAGCAGCGCCCGGGCCCAGGCCTACGAGCAGTACTTC
D gene: NA
J gene: TRBJ2-7
V gene: TRBV7-8
clone size: NA
CDR3 length: 14

CDR3 protein: CASSFGALGQGQGYTF
CDR3 DNA: TGTGCCAGCAGTTTTGGGGCTCTGGGACAGGGGCAAGGCTACACCTTC
D gene: TRBD1
J gene: TRBJ1-2
V gene: TRBV28
clone size: NA
CDR3 length: 16

CDR3 protein: CSADRGRETQYF
CDR3 DNA: TGCAGCGCTGACAGGGGTCGGGAGACCCAGTACTTC
D gene: TRBD1
J gene: TRBJ2-5
V gene: TRBV29-1
clone size: NA
CDR3 length: 12

CDR3 protein: CASRTGGQDYNEQFF
CDR3 DNA: TGTGCCAGCAGGACCGGGGGCCAGGACTACAATGAGCAGTTCTTC
D gene: NA
J gene: TRBJ2-1
V gene: TRBV5-4
clone size: NA
CDR3 length: 15

CDR3 protein: CASSQGAKLNEKLFF
CDR3 DNA: TGCGCCAGCAGCCAAGGGGCAAAGCTTAATGAAAAACTGTTTTTT
D gene: NA
J gene: TRBJ1-4
V gene: TRBV4-3
clone size: once
CDR3 length: 15

CDR3 protein: CSASLGGTIYF
CDR3 DNA: TGCAGTGCTAGTCTAGGGGGCACCATATATTTT
D gene: NA
J gene: TRBJ1-3
V gene: TRBV20-1
clone size: NA
CDR3 length: 11

CDR3 protein: CATSRDRLAVSTDTQYF
CDR3 DNA: TGTGCCACCAGCAGAGATAGGTTAGCAGTGAGCACAGATACGCAGTATTTT
D gene: NA
J gene: TRBJ2-3
V gene: TRBV15
clone size: NA
CDR3 length: 17

CDR3 protein: CASSLTRGLGQVGGETQYF
CDR3 DNA: TGTGCCAGCAGTTTAACGCGGGGGTTGGGACAGGTCGGGGGAGAGACCCAGTACTTC
D gene: NA
J gene: TRBJ2-5
V gene: TRBV27
clone size: NA
CDR3 length: 19

CDR3 protein: CASSEGTSGNTDTQYF
CDR3 DNA: TGTGCCAGCAGTGAAGGGACTAGCGGGAACACAGATACGCAGTATTTT
D gene: TRBD2
J gene: TRBJ2-3
V gene: TRBV2
clone size: once
CDR3 length: 16

CDR3 protein: CASRHTSGANEQFF
CDR3 DNA: TGTGCCAGCAGGCATACTAGCGGGGCAAATGAGCAGTTCTTC
D gene: TRBD2
J gene: TRBJ2-1
V gene: TRBV6-5
clone size: few
CDR3 length: 14

CDR3 protein: CASSLVAMADTQYF
CDR3 DNA: TGTGCCAGCAGCTTGGTTGCTATGGCGGATACGCAGTATTTT
D gene: NA
J gene: TRBJ2-3
V gene: TRBV7-2
clone size: NA
CDR3 length: 14

CDR3 protein: CASSLVNADTQYF
CDR3 DNA: TGTGCCAGCAGCTTAGTTAATGCAGATACGCAGTATTTT
D gene: NA
J gene: TRBJ2-3
V gene: TRBV7-2
clone size: NA
CDR3 length: 13

CDR3 protein: CASSLTPALLRGGPGANEQFF
CDR3 DNA: TGTGCCAGCAGTTTAACCCCAGCACTACTCCGGGGGGGCCCGGGGGCAAATGAGCAGTTCTTC
D gene: TRBD2
J gene: TRBJ2-1
V gene: TRBV28
clone size: NA
CDR3 length: 21

CDR3 protein: CASSDSIENNYGYTF
CDR3 DNA: TGTGCCAGCAGTGACTCGATAGAGAATAACTATGGCTACACCTTC
D gene: NA
J gene: TRBJ1-2
V gene: TRBV6-4
clone size: once
CDR3 length: 15

CDR3 protein: CASSTQGAANEKLFF
CDR3 DNA: TGTGCCAGCAGCACGCAGGGGGCAGCTAATGAAAAACTGTTTTTT
D gene: TRBD1
J gene: TRBJ1-4
V gene: TRBV5-6
clone size: NA
CDR3 length: 15

CDR3 protein: CASSLANTEAFF
CDR3 DNA: TGTGCCAGCAGCTTGGCCAATACTGAAGCTTTCTTT
D gene: NA
J gene: TRBJ1-1
V gene: TRBV5-6
clone size: NA
CDR3 length: 12

CDR3 protein: CASSRDTVGNQPQHF
CDR3 DNA: TGTGCCAGCAGTCGGGACACGGTGGGCAATCAGCCCCAGCATTTT
D gene: NA
J gene: TRBJ1-5
V gene: TRBV27
clone size: NA
CDR3 length: 15

CDR3 protein: CASSFTPGQGTEAFF
CDR3 DNA: TGTGCCAGCAGCTTTACCCCGGGACAGGGCACTGAAGCTTTCTTT
D gene: TRBD1
J gene: TRBJ1-1
V gene: TRBV5-6
clone size: NA
CDR3 length: 15

CDR3 protein: CASSSGALDYGYTF
CDR3 DNA: TGTGCCAGCAGCTCTGGGGCGTTAGACTATGGCTACACCTTC
D gene: NA
J gene: TRBJ1-2
V gene: TRBV7-6
clone size: few
CDR3 length: 14

CDR3 protein: CASSQAGGVFYNEQFF
CDR3 DNA: TGTGCCAGCAGCCAAGCAGGGGGGGTCTTCTACAATGAGCAGTTCTTC
D gene: NA
J gene: TRBJ2-1
V gene: TRBV14
clone size: NA
CDR3 length: 16

CDR3 protein: CASSLGGRNNEQFF
CDR3 DNA: TGTGCCAGCAGCTTGGGGGGACGGAACAATGAGCAGTTCTTC
D gene: NA
J gene: TRBJ2-1
V gene: TRBV4-2
clone size: NA
CDR3 length: 14

CDR3 protein: CASSYSALWREKLFF
CDR3 DNA: TGTGCCAGCAGTTATTCAGCCCTGTGGCGTGAAAAACTGTTTTTT
D gene: NA
J gene: TRBJ1-4
V gene: TRBV6-5
clone size: NA
CDR3 length: 15

CDR3 protein: CASSLGAGVTEAFF
CDR3 DNA: TGTGCCAGCAGCTTAGGGGCAGGGGTCACTGAAGCTTTCTTT
D gene: NA
J gene: TRBJ1-1
V gene: TRBV7-2
clone size: NA
CDR3 length: 14

CDR3 protein: CASSQDEGGGTEAFF
CDR3 DNA: TGCGCCAGCAGCCAAGATGAGGGGGGCGGCACTGAAGCTTTCTTT
D gene: NA
J gene: TRBJ1-1
V gene: TRBV4-3
clone size: NA
CDR3 length: 15

CDR3 protein: CASSPWDRGFRYTF
CDR3 DNA: TGTGCCAGCAGCCCCTGGGACAGGGGTTTTCGATACACCTTC
D gene: TRBD1
J gene: TRBJ1-2
V gene: TRBV7-2
clone size: NA
CDR3 length: 14

CDR3 protein: CASTDQGFGTEAFF
CDR3 DNA: TGTGCCAGCACTGATCAGGGTTTTGGCACTGAAGCTTTCTTT
D gene: NA
J gene: TRBJ1-1
V gene: TRBV7-8
clone size: NA
CDR3 length: 14

CDR3 protein: CSVDPRPGENTEAFF
CDR3 DNA: TGCAGCGTCGATCCCCGGCCGGGGGAGAACACTGAAGCTTTCTTT
D gene: NA
J gene: TRBJ1-1
V gene: TRBV29-1
clone size: NA
CDR3 length: 15

CDR3 protein: CASSRDRGITGELFF
CDR3 DNA: TGTGCCAGCAGCCGGGACAGGGGGATTACCGGGGAGCTGTTTTTT
D gene: TRBD1
J gene: TRBJ2-2
V gene: TRBV7-2
clone size: NA
CDR3 length: 15

CDR3 protein: CASSVNVLDEQFF
CDR3 DNA: TGTGCCAGCAGTGTTAACGTTCTCGATGAGCAGTTCTTC
D gene: NA
J gene: TRBJ2-1
V gene: TRBV6-4
clone size: NA
CDR3 length: 13

CDR3 protein: CASSLKEEGLVSNEQFF
CDR3 DNA: TGTGCCAGCAGCTTAAAGGAGGAGGGACTAGTCTCCAATGAGCAGTTCTTC
D gene: TRBD2
J gene: TRBJ2-1
V gene: TRBV7-3
clone size: NA
CDR3 length: 17

CDR3 protein: CATTFQGGDTEAFF
CDR3 DNA: TGTGCCACCACCTTCCAGGGGGGGGACACTGAAGCTTTCTTT
D gene: TRBD1
J gene: TRBJ1-1
V gene: TRBV6-6
clone size: NA
CDR3 length: 14

CDR3 protein: CATSREQGHEKLFF
CDR3 DNA: TGTGCCACCAGCAGAGAACAGGGGCATGAAAAACTGTTTTTT
D gene: TRBD1
J gene: TRBJ1-4
V gene: TRBV15
clone size: NA
CDR3 length: 14

CDR3 protein: CATQRLAYNEQFF
CDR3 DNA: TGTGCCACACAAAGGTTGGCGTACAATGAGCAGTTCTTC
D gene: NA
J gene: TRBJ2-1
V gene: TRBV6-5
clone size: NA
CDR3 length: 13

CDR3 protein: CASSAGGSLAKNIQYF
CDR3 DNA: TGTGCCAGCAGTGCGGGAGGATCCCTAGCCAAAAACATTCAGTACTTC
D gene: TRBD2
J gene: TRBJ2-4
V gene: TRBV6-1
clone size: NA
CDR3 length: 16

CDR3 protein: CAWSFSGDTQYF
CDR3 DNA: TGTGCCTGGAGTTTTTCGGGCGATACGCAGTATTTT
D gene: NA
J gene: TRBJ2-3
V gene: TRBV30
clone size: NA
CDR3 length: 12

CDR3 protein: CASSDRESYEQYF
CDR3 DNA: TGTGCCAGCAGTGACAGGGAGAGCTACGAGCAGTACTTC
D gene: NA
J gene: TRBJ2-7
V gene: TRBV2
clone size: NA
CDR3 length: 13

CDR3 protein: CASSQDRAGTYEQYF
CDR3 DNA: TGCGCCAGCAGCCAAGATCGGGCGGGGACCTACGAGCAGTACTTC
D gene: NA
J gene: TRBJ2-7
V gene: TRBV4-3
clone size: NA
CDR3 length: 15

CDR3 protein: CASSSAGKLAGAWETQYF
CDR3 DNA: TGTGCCAGCAGCTCAGCCGGCAAACTAGCGGGGGCATGGGAGACCCAGTACTTC
D gene: TRBD2
J gene: TRBJ2-5
V gene: TRBV7-2
clone size: NA
CDR3 length: 18

CDR3 protein: CASSGGQSVFNQPQHF
CDR3 DNA: TGTGCCAGCAGTGGGGGACAGTCAGTCTTCAATCAGCCCCAGCATTTT
D gene: TRBD1
J gene: TRBJ1-5
V gene: TRBV2
clone size: once
CDR3 length: 16

CDR3 protein: CASSFWGEETQYF
CDR3 DNA: TGTGCCAGCAGCTTTTGGGGGGAAGAGACCCAGTACTTC
D gene: NA
J gene: TRBJ2-5
V gene: TRBV11-2
clone size: NA
CDR3 length: 13

CDR3 protein: CASSYGTDYEQYF
CDR3 DNA: TGTGCCAGCTCATACGGGACAGACTACGAGCAGTACTTC
D gene: TRBD1
J gene: TRBJ2-7
V gene: TRBV18
clone size: NA
CDR3 length: 13

CDR3 protein: CASRDGLNTEAFF
CDR3 DNA: TGTGCCAGCAGAGACGGACTGAACACTGAAGCTTTCTTT
D gene: NA
J gene: TRBJ1-1
V gene: TRBV7-2
clone size: NA
CDR3 length: 13

CDR3 protein: CAWSVLVGGAEAFF
CDR3 DNA: TGTGCCTGGAGTGTACTGGTGGGAGGCGCTGAAGCTTTCTTT
D gene: NA
J gene: TRBJ1-1
V gene: TRBV30
clone size: NA
CDR3 length: 14

CDR3 protein: CASSFGRVGANVLTF
CDR3 DNA: TGTGCCAGCAGTTTCGGGAGGGTTGGGGCCAACGTCCTGACTTTC
D gene: TRBD2
J gene: TRBJ2-6
V gene: TRBV28
clone size: NA
CDR3 length: 15

CDR3 protein: CSVVERVGQPQHF
CDR3 DNA: TGCAGCGTTGTAGAAAGGGTAGGTCAGCCCCAGCATTTT
D gene: NA
J gene: TRBJ1-5
V gene: TRBV29-1
clone size: NA
CDR3 length: 13

CDR3 protein: CASSLRAGATEAFF
CDR3 DNA: TGTGCCAGCAGCCTTAGGGCTGGGGCGACTGAAGCTTTCTTT
D gene: NA
J gene: TRBJ1-1
V gene: TRBV9
clone size: once
CDR3 length: 14

CDR3 protein: CSVGQASYNEQFF
CDR3 DNA: TGCAGCGTAGGCCAGGCCTCCTACAATGAGCAGTTCTTC
D gene: NA
J gene: TRBJ2-1
V gene: TRBV29-1
clone size: NA
CDR3 length: 13

CDR3 protein: CASSYVRPNSGNTIYF
CDR3 DNA: TGTGCCAGCAGTTACGTCCGGCCCAACTCTGGAAACACCATATATTTT
D gene: NA
J gene: TRBJ1-3
V gene: TRBV6-5
clone size: medium-sized
CDR3 length: 16